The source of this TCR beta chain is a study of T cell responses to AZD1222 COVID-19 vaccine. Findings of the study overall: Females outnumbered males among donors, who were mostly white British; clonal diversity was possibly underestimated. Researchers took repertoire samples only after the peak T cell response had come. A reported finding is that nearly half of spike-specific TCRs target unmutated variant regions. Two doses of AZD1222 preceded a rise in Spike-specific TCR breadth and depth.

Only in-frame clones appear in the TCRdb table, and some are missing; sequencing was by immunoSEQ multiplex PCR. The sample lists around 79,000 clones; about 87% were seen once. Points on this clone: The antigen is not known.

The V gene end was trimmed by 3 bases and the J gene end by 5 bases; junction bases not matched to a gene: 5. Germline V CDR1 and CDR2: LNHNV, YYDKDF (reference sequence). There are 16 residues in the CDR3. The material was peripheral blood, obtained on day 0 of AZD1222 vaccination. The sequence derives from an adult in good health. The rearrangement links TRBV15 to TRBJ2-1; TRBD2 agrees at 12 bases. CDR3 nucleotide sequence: TGTGCCACCAGCAGGGAACTAGCGGGGGGCAACAATGAGCAGTTCTTC. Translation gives CATSRELAGGNNEQFF.